The sequence of this T cell receptor beta chain was determined in a study of cytomegalovirus exposure and HLA in healthy donors. PCR employed 60 Vbeta and 13 Jbeta primers. This table comes from immunoSEQ multiplex PCR, and its TCRdb copy is limited to in-frame clones, with some not included. The sample has 180,000 or so clones; the top ten hold about 0.74%. The CDR3 is made up of 13 amino acids. Per the germline V gene, CDR1 is KGHSH and CDR2 is LQKENI. The V gene lost 6 bases and the J gene lost 8 bases, with 13 bases spanning the gap. The receptor was isolated from a boy younger than 18 in good health and CMV-seronegative. Material: PBMCs. The J gene is TRBJ2-2, the V gene TRBV18; D possibly corresponds to TRBD2 (6 bases). DNA for the CDR3: TGTGCCAGCTCGCGGGATGTATCGGGGGAGCTGTTTTTT. Residues: CASSRDVSGELFF.